A single sample gave rise to the 29 T cell receptor beta chains below, sequenced in a study of blood T cells in healthy people across ages. Combining a sample-barcoded 5' primer with a J-beta primer mix, a second PCR ran for 7 to 11 cycles. TCRdb recomputed calls from the 5' RACE reads with MiXCR, one row per CDR3 protein. Here the sample spans about 730,000 distinct CDR3 sequences, roughly 43% being singletons. The sample comprised blood. Every receptor here comes from a woman between 55 and 75 years old in good health.

The rearrangement uses TRBV24-1 and TRBJ2-2, with a possible D match to TRBD2 (5 bases). V was clipped by 1 base and J by 2 bases, with 7 bases between them. The CDR3 length is 15 residues. The germline V gene encodes CDR1 KGHDR and CDR2 SFDVKD. Written as DNA, the CDR3 is TGTGCCACCAGTGATTTCGGGGTCAACACCGGGGAGCTGTTTTTT. Protein: CATSDFGVNTGELFF.

This clonotype was counted a few times. The V and J genes are TRBV21-1 and TRBJ1-2; the D call of TRBD1 is as the table states it, not checked on the DNA. TRBV21-1 is a known pseudogene. The CDR3 extends over 15 amino acids. The CDR3: CASSKDGQEYYGYTF. Here the CDR3 DNA reads TGTGCCAGCAGCAAAGATGGACAGGAGTACTATGGCTACACCTTC.

This clonotype was seen more than once but under ten times. The rearrangement uses TRBV3-1 and TRBJ2-3; D is unresolved. The V end was cut by 4 bases, the J end by 4 bases, with 15 bases between. CDR1 and CDR2 (germline): LGHDT, YNNKEL (reference sequence). There are 15 residues in the CDR3. The CDR3 spells CASSRLTSTADTQYF. DNA for the CDR3: TGTGCCAGCAGCCGTCTAACCTCGACCGCAGATACGCAGTATTTT.

The chain has TRBV6-2 or TRBV6-3 and TRBJ2-1; 9 bases map to TRBD1. V dropped 6 bases and J dropped 9; count of bases not matched to a gene: 9. In germline, CDR1 is MNHEY, CDR2 SVGEGT. The CDR3 totals 14 residues. The CDR3 sequence is CASRPAGQGGEQFF. CDR3 coding DNA: TGTGCCAGCAGACCCGCGGGACAGGGAGGTGAGCAGTTCTTC.

V gene TRBV12-3 or TRBV12-4 combines with J gene TRBJ2-7, with D possibly matching TRBD1 (6 bases). This CDR3 spans 14 amino acids. Trimming cost V 10 bases and J 0 bases, with 16 bases left between them. CDR3 DNA: TGTGCCAACAGCGACAGGTCCCCCTCCTACGAGCAGTACTTC. It encodes CANSDRSPSYEQYF.

The CDR3 is CASSQVGQGLENQPQHF. The CDR3 DNA sequence: TGTGCCAGCAGCCAAGTAGGACAGGGGTTGGAGAATCAGCCCCAGCATTTT. This rearrangement joins TRBV4-2 to TRBJ1-5; 9 bases are a match to TRBD1. CDR3 size: 17 residues. Unmatched junction bases numbered 8, after V lost 1 base and J lost 4 bases. Per germline, CDR1 LGHNA and CDR2 YNFKEQ.

The chain joins TRBV6-2 or TRBV6-3 to TRBJ2-7, with D perhaps TRBD2 (6 bases). The CDR3 covers 11 residues. CDR1 is MNHEY and CDR2 is SVGEGT in the germline V gene. V was clipped by 5 bases and J by 6 bases, with 8 bases between them. CDR3 residues: CASSKAGEQYF. CDR3 coding DNA: TGTGCCAGCAGTAAAGCGGGCGAGCAGTACTTC.

A remark on this clonotype: An end of the junction differs from the germline gene, which may be a read error. This chain links TRBV11-3 with TRBJ2-1; D not resolved. The V gene's germline CDR1 is SGHNT and CDR2 YENEEA. CDR3 length: 13 amino acids. The CDR3 DNA follows: TGTGCCAGCAGCTTAGATCTCAGCAATGCGCAGTTCTTC. Amino acid sequence: CASSLDLSNAQFF.

This rearrangement joins TRBV6-1 to TRBJ2-7, with TRBD2 matching 10 bases. V was pared by 2 bases and J by 0 bases, with 10 bases of the junction left unmatched. The CDR3 covers 18 residues. Germline V CDR1 and CDR2: MNHNS, SASEGT. This CDR3 is CASSETASGGQLSYEQYF. CDR3 coding DNA: TGTGCCAGCAGTGAAACGGCTAGCGGGGGCCAACTCTCCTACGAGCAGTACTTC.

In its sample, this clonotype was seen a few times. The chain links TRBV20-1 to TRBJ2-1; D may be TRBD2 (6 bases). Deletions cut 2 bases from V and 4 bases from J, with 15 bases between. Germline CDR1 and CDR2: DFQATT and SNEGSKA (reference sequence). This CDR3 spans 15 amino acids. CDR3 DNA sequence: TGCAGTGCTAGAAAACCGGGACTCGTGTACAATGAGCAGTTCTTC. This translates into CSARKPGLVYNEQFF.

This clonotype appeared a few times. The chain combines TRBV9 with TRBJ2-3; D not certain. The V gene's germline CDR1 is SGDLS and CDR2 YYNGEE. The V and J ends lost 1 base and 6 bases respectively, with 15 bases between them. The CDR3 sequence is 15 residues long. The CDR3 reads CASSVMGQEGDTQYF. CDR3 sequence (DNA): TGTGCCAGCAGCGTAATGGGTCAGGAAGGTGATACGCAGTATTTT.

V is TRBV6-5 and J is TRBJ2-4, with 9 bases identical to TRBD1. CDR3 length equals 15 residues. V was clipped by 2 bases and J by 5 bases; unmatched bases: 4. CDR1 is MNHEY and CDR2 is SVGAGI in the germline V gene. The CDR3 nucleotides read TGTGCCAGCAGTTACGCTCGGACAGGGGAAAACATTCAGTACTTC. Protein product: CASSYARTGENIQYF.

This clonotype turned up a few times. One base away lies a much larger clone, so this may be a sequencing read error. V gene TRBV18 combines with J gene TRBJ2-1; the D is unclear. CDR1 and CDR2 (germline): KGHSH, LQKENI. The CDR3 is 13 amino acids. The CDR3 region has the DNA TGTGCCAGCGCACCAAGGTCCACAGACGAGCAGTTCTTC. Residues: CASAPRSTDEQFF.

This clonotype has a handful of counts. As DNA, the CDR3 is TGTGCCAGCACAGGGTGGAATCAGCCCCAGCATTTT. It translates to CASTGWNQPQHF. This chain uses TRBV6-2 or TRBV6-3 with TRBJ1-5; D is possibly TRBD1 (5 bases). The ends were cut back, 7 bases at V and 4 bases at J, with 8 bases in the middle. CDR1 is MNHEY and CDR2 is SVGEGT in the germline V gene. This CDR3 has 12 amino acids.

The chain couples TRBV7-2 to TRBJ2-1, with TRBD2 as a possible D gene (5 bases). Germline CDR1 and CDR2: SGHTA and FQGNSA. The germline V and J ends were trimmed by 5 bases and 6 bases, with 11 bases remaining between them. CDR3 length equals 13 residues. The CDR3 DNA follows: TGTGCCAGCAGCATAAATGAGGGCAATGAGCAGTTCTTC. Its protein product is CASSINEGNEQFF.

This clonotype turned up a few times. V gene TRBV24-1 combines with J gene TRBJ2-1; the match to TRBD2 covers 7 bases. CDR3 size: 16 residues. V shed 4 bases and J 8 bases; nucleotides not matched to a gene: 13. CDR1 is KGHDR and CDR2 is SFDVKD in the germline V gene. The CDR3, as DNA: TGTGCCACCAGTGACCTAGCGGTATCCGATATCGATGAGCAGTTCTTC. Residues: CATSDLAVSDIDEQFF.

The chain has TRBV7-9 and TRBJ1-2; D perhaps matches TRBD1 (5 bases). This CDR3 is 18 amino acids long. V lost 5 bases, J lost 6 bases, and 28 bases lay in between. The germline V gene encodes CDR1 SEHNR and CDR2 FQNEAQ (reference sequence). CDR3 DNA sequence: TGTGCCAGCAGCCCGGACGGGGGTACAATATATATTAGGGATGGCTACACCTTC. Translated: CASSPDGGTIYIRDGYTF.

The genes are TRBV7-2 and TRBJ2-5; 14 bases are a match to TRBD2. This CDR3 contains 18 residues. Germline V gene sequence: CDR1 SGHTA, CDR2 FQGNSA. Trimming cost V 5 bases and J 2 bases; bases outside gene matches: 10. The CDR3 loop reads CASSPTGLAGVGQETQYF. CDR3 sequence (DNA): TGTGCCAGCAGCCCTACGGGACTAGCGGGAGTGGGTCAAGAGACCCAGTACTTC. The whole variable domain, filled in from reference TRBV7-2 and TRBJ2-5, reads GAGVSQSPSNKVTEKGKDVELRCDPISGHTALYWYRQSLGQGLEFLIYFQGNSAPDKSGLPSDRFSAERTGGSVSTLTIQRTQQEDSAVYLCASSPTGLAGVGQETQYFGPGTRLLVL.

This clonotype occurred a few times. This chain joins TRBV3-1 and TRBJ2-1; 7 nucleotides agree with TRBD2. The end of the DNA is better explained by TRBJ2-7, so the J call may be wrong. Germline CDR1 LGHDT, CDR2 YNNKEL (reference sequence). The CDR3 is made up of 17 amino acids. As DNA, the CDR3 is TGTGCCAGCACCCCATTGAGACTAGCCGACGGTGAAAATGAGCAGTACTTC. This sequence encodes CASTPLRLADGENEQYF.

The V gene is TRBV20-1, the J gene TRBJ2-7; 8 positions match TRBD1. Trimming removed 5 bases from V and 3 bases from J; junction bases left unmatched: 6. This CDR3 is 13 amino acids long. Germline-derived CDR1 and CDR2 are DFQATT and SNEGSKA (reference sequence). The CDR3 sequence is CSASPGQDYEQYF. DNA of the CDR3: TGCAGTGCTTCCCCGGGACAGGACTACGAGCAGTACTTC.

V gene TRBV29-1 combines with J gene TRBJ2-1, with 9 bases that match TRBD1. The CDR3 covers 16 residues. Per the germline V gene, CDR1 is SQVTM and CDR2 is ANQGSEA. With V trimmed by 1 base and J by 3 bases, 7 bases remained unmatched. CDR3: CSVEAPDRGNYNEQFF. CDR3 DNA: TGCAGCGTTGAAGCACCAGACAGGGGGAACTACAATGAGCAGTTCTTC.

This rearrangement joins TRBV10-3 to TRBJ2-3; D unresolved. This CDR3 is 13 amino acids long. Germline V gene lookup returns CDR1 ENHRY and CDR2 SYGVKD. Trimming took off 5 bases at V and 0 bases at J, with 6 bases between the two ends. The CDR3 region has the DNA TGTGCCATCAGTACAGCTAGCACAGATACGCAGTATTTT. Residues: CAISTASTDTQYF.

This clonotype was found many times. This chain uses TRBV27 with TRBJ2-5, with TRBD1 matching 7 bases. Trimming removed 6 bases from V and 1 base from J; junction bases left unmatched: 2. The CDR3 covers 13 residues. CDR1 is MNHEY and CDR2 is SMNVEV in the germline V gene (reference sequence). The CDR3 protein is CASSRTGQETQYF. The CDR3, as DNA: TGTGCCAGCAGCCGGACAGGCCAAGAGACCCAGTACTTC.

The V call is TRBV30, the J call TRBJ1-2; D is unclear. Trimming took 3 bases from V and 5 from J, leaving 13 bases between them. Germline CDR1 reads GTSNPN; CDR2 reads SVGIG (reference sequence). The CDR3 spans 13 residues. The CDR3 here is CAWRPRVLYGYTF. DNA for the CDR3: TGTGCCTGGAGGCCCCGGGTCTTGTATGGCTACACCTTC.

V is TRBV3-1 and J is TRBJ2-6; 13 bases line up with TRBD2. The CDR3 is 20 amino acids. V shed 1 base and J 1 base; nucleotides not matched to a gene: 7. Germline V gene data show CDR1 as LGHDT and CDR2 as YNNKEL (reference sequence). CDR3 nucleotide sequence: TGTGCCAGCAGCCAAGGCCGCGGACTAGCGGGGGCTTCTGGGGCCAACGTCCTGACTTTC. This encodes CASSQGRGLAGASGANVLTF.

V usage is TRBV6-5 and J usage is TRBJ1-5; D call uncertain. CDR1 is MNHEY and CDR2 is SVGAGI in the germline V gene. V lost 0 bases and J lost 0, with 15 bases in between. The CDR3 length is 18 residues. The DNA for the CDR3 is TGTGCCAGCAGTTACTCGAGTCGCACGGAATATAGCAATCAGCCCCAGCATTTT. This encodes CASSYSSRTEYSNQPQHF.

This clonotype was counted between two and nine times. The rearrangement links TRBV12-3 or TRBV12-4 to TRBJ2-7; 7 nucleotides agree with TRBD1. This CDR3 region has 14 residues. V shed 4 bases, J shed 0 bases, and the junction held 3 bases outside the gene matches. Written as DNA, the CDR3 is TGTGCCAGCAGTTGGGACAGCACCTCCTACGAGCAGTACTTC. Translating it yields CASSWDSTSYEQYF.

The chain is built from TRBV7-2 and TRBJ2-3; 9 nucleotides align to TRBD2. The CDR3 contains 17 residues. The J segment lost 0 bases and the V segment lost 2 bases, leaving 6 bases of the junction unmatched. Germline lookup yields CDR1 SGHTA and CDR2 FQGNSA. DNA for the CDR3: TGTGCCAGCAGCTTAAGAGCCAGCGGGGGGAGCACAGATACGCAGTATTTT. The encoded protein is CASSLRASGGSTDTQYF.

Only one count was recorded for this clonotype. V is TRBV18 and J is TRBJ2-1; D is possibly TRBD2 (7 bases). Germline assignment: CDR1 KGHSH and CDR2 LQKENI. This CDR3 spans 15 amino acids. With 5 bases removed from V and 8 bases from J, the gap between germline ends came to 19 bases. The CDR3 spells CASSMGRGAAHEQFF. CDR3 coding DNA: TGTGCCAGCTCAATGGGACGGGGGGCGGCCCATGAGCAGTTCTTC.